The sequence of this T cell receptor beta chain was determined in a study of T cells in localized non-small cell lung cancer. Whole-study results and caveats: Sequencing was limited to one tumor region, leaving the possibility of heterogeneity open.

The CDR3 spans 16 residues. Produced via immunoSEQ multiplex PCR; TCRdb's table is partial and in-frame only. Among fewer than 45,000 clones listed, around 87% were seen once. In the case of this clone: Its target is not known.

This chain uses TRBV21-1 with TRBJ2-7; TRBD2 is the table's D call, not checked against the DNA. TRBV21-1 is classified as a pseudogene. The sequences come from peripheral blood, collected before any cancer treatment. The sequence derives from a woman aged 18 to 55 with stage III lung adenocarcinoma. The CDR3 spells CASTRRIRWGSYEQYF. The CDR3 DNA follows: TGTGCCAGCACCCGGAGGATTAGGTGGGGCTCCTACGAGCAGTACTTC.